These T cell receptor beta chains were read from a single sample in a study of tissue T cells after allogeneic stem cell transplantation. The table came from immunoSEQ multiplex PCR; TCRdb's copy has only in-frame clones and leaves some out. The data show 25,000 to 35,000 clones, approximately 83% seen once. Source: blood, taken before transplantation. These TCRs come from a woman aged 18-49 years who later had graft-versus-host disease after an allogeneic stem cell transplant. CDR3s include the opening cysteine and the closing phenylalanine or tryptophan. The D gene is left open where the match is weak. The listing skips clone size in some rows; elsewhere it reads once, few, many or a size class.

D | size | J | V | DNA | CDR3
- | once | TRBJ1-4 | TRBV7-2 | TGTGCCAGCAGCTTAGTCGGGCAGCAGAATGAAAAACTGTTTTTT | CASSLVGQQNEKLFF
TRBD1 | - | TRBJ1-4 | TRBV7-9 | TGTGCCAGCAGCTCGAGACAGGGCCCGACTAATGAAAAACTGTTTTTT | CASSSRQGPTNEKLFF
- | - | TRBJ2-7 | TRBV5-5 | TGTGCCAGCAGCTTTTGGGACGGACCCTACGAGCAGTACTTC | CASSFWDGPYEQYF
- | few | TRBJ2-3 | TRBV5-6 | TGTGCCAGCAGCTTCCGGGACGAACCTAGCGGCACAGATACGCAGTATTTT | CASSFRDEPSGTDTQYF
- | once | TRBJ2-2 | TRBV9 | TGTGCCAGCAGCTCCCTGGGAGGGGGCTTGAACACCGGGGAGCTGTTTTTT | CASSSLGGGLNTGELFF
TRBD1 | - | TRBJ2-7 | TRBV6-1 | TGTGCCAGCAGTGAGAACCGGGACAGCTACGAGCAGTACTTC | CASSENRDSYEQYF
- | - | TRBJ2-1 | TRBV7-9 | TGTGCCAGCAGCCCCACCAATGAGCAGTTCTTC | CASSPTNEQFF
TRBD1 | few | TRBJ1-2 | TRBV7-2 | TGTGCCAGCAGCCGATCCGACAGGGAAGGCTACACCTTC | CASSRSDREGYTF
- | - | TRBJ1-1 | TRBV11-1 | TGTGCCAGCAGCTTAACGGCAGTTGAAGCTTTCTTT | CASSLTAVEAFF
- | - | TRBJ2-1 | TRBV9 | TGTGCCAGCAGCTCGAGCCGATCGGCCTACAATGAGCAGTTCTTC | CASSSSRSAYNEQFF
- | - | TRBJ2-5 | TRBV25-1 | TGTGCCAGCAGTGAATATAGCTCAGTTTCAGAGACCCAGTACTTC | CASSEYSSVSETQYF
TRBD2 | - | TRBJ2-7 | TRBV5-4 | TGTGCCAGCAGCAGTCCCGGGACTAGCGGTTCCTACGAGCAGTACTTC | CASSSPGTSGSYEQYF
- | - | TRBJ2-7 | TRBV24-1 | TGTGCCACCAGTGATTTGGAGGGGTACGAGCAGTACTTC | CATSDLEGYEQYF
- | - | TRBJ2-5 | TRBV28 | TGTGCCAGCAGTTCCCCTGGTGCGACCCAGTACTTC | CASSSPGATQYF